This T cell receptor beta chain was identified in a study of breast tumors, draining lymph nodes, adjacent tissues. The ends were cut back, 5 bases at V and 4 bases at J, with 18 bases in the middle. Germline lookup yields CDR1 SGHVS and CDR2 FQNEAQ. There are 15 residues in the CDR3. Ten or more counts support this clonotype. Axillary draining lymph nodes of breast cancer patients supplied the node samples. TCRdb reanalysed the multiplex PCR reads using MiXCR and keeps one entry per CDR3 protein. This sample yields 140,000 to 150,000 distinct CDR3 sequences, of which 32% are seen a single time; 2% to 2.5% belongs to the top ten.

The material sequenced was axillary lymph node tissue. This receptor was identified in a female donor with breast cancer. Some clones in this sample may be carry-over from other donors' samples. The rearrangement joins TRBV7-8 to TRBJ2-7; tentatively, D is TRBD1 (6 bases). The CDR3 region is CASSPPASGVYEQYF. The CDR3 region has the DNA TGTGCCAGCAGCCCACCAGCTTCAGGGGTTTACGAGCAGTACTTC. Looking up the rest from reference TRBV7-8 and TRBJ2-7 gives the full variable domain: GAGVSQSPRYKVAKRGQDVALRCDPISGHVSLFWYQQALGQGPEFLTYFQNEAQLDKSGLPSDRFFAERPEGSVSTLKIQRTQQEDSAVYLCASSPPASGVYEQYFGPGTRLTVT.